This TCR beta chain was documented in a study of T-cell reconstitution after alpha-beta-depleted transplantation in children. Researchers prepared the TCRbeta library using unique molecular identifiers, the study reports. TCRdb called the PCR reads again in MiXCR, with one record for every CDR3 protein. The repertoire has about 78,000 distinct CDR3 sequences, over 12% of them found once; the top ten carry 25% to 30%. The CDR3 runs to 15 residues. V lost 0 bases to trimming and J lost 3 bases; unmatched junction nucleotides: 4. CDR1 and CDR2 (germline): SGHTS, YDEGEE. As concerns this clonotype: Its antigen is as yet unknown.

Broader study findings: About two months after transplant, alpha-beta T cells reportedly came from several hundred expanded graft clones. Newly made T cells mostly supplied T-cell counts and diversity one year after transplant. Surviving recipient cells, namely T cells and thymic progenitors, were the source of high day-60 TCRbeta diversity in some patients.

V and J are TRBV5-8 and TRBJ1-2; the match to TRBD1 covers 8 bases. This receptor was taken from a male patient between 2 and 10 years old who had a stem cell transplant for acute lymphoblastic leukemia, so the T cells may come from the graft donor. Sample: PBMCs, mostly from graft donor cells, taken 180 days after TCRalphabeta/CD19-depleted stem cell transplant. The CDR3 DNA sequence: TGTGCCAGCAGCTTGGGAGGACAGGGCTACTATGGCTACACCTTC. Translating it yields CASSLGGQGYYGYTF.